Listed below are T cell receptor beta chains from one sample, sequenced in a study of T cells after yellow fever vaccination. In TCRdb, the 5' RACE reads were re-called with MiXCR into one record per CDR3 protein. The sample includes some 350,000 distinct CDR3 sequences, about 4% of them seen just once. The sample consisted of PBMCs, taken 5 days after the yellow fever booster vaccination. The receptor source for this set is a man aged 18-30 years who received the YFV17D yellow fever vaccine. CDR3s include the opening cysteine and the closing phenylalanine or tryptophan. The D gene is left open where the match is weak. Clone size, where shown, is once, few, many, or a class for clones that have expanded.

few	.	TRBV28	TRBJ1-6	TGTGCCAGCAGCCGACCCAGGGGCAGGTATAATAATTCACCCCTCCACTTT	CASSRPRGRYNNSPLHF
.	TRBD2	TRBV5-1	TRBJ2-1	TGCGCCAGCAGCCTGACTAGCGGGGGGCCGCGCCGGATCAATGAGCAGTTCTTC	CASSLTSGGPRRINEQFF
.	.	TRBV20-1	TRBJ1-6	TGCAGTGCTAGTTTCATCGGACAGCCCAATTCACCCCTCCACTTT	CSASFIGQPNSPLHF
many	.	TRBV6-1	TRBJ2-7	TGTGCCAGCAGCCATGAGGGCCCGTCCTACGAGCAGTACTTC	CASSHEGPSYEQYF
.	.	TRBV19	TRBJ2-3	TGTGCCAGTAGTATAGCAACACTAGGAACGCAGTATTTT	CASSIATLGTQYF
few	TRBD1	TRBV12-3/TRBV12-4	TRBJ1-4	TGTGCCAGCAGTTTTTCAGGGGGGTTTGAAAAACTGTTTTTT	CASSFSGGFEKLFF
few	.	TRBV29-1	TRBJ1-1	TGCAGCACCCCCGGCCCGGTGAACACTGAAGCTTTCTTT	CSTPGPVNTEAFF
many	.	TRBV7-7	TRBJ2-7	TGTGCCAGCAGCCCTGTTGGGGGCTTCTACGAGCAGTACTTC	CASSPVGGFYEQYF
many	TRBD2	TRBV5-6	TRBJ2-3	TGTGCCAGCAGCTTGTTGGCTAGCGGGGACACAGATACGCAGTATTTT	CASSLLASGDTDTQYF
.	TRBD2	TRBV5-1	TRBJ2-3	TGCGCCAGCAGCTTAATAGCGGGGGATACGCAGTATTTT	CASSLIAGDTQYF
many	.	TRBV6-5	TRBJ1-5	TGTGCCAGCAGCGGACGGCCGAATCAGCCCCAGCATTTT	CASSGRPNQPQHF
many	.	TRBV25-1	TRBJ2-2	TGTGCCAGCATGTGGGGAGGCACCGGGGAGCTGTTTTTT	CASMWGGTGELFF
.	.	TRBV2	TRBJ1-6	TGTGCCAGCAGACCTTTTCGGGATTCACCCCTCCACTTT	CASRPFRDSPLHF
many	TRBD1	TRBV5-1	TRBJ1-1	TGCGCCAGCAGCCTCTGGACAGGGCGGAGGACTGAAGCTTTCTTT	CASSLWTGRRTEAFF
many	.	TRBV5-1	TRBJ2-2	TGCGCCAGCAGCTCATTGTCTACAGAGAACACCGGGGAGCTGTTTTTT	CASSSLSTENTGELFF
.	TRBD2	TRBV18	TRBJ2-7	TGTGCCAGCTCGCGTAGCGGGGGAGGATTAGACGAGCAGTACTTC	CASSRSGGGLDEQYF
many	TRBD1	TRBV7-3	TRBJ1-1	TGTGCCAGCAGCCTCGTCCCGGGACAGCTAATGAACACTGAAGCTTTCTTT	CASSLVPGQLMNTEAFF
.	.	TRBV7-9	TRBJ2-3	TGTGCCAGCAGCTTATACGCGGGGGCCACAGATACGCAGTATTTT	CASSLYAGATDTQYF
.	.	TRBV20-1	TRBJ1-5	TGCAGTGCTAGGCGACAGAGGGATCAGCCCCAGCATTTT	CSARRQRDQPQHF
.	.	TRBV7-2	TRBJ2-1	TGTGCCAGCAGCTTAGTGTCGTCCAATGAGCAGTTCTTC	CASSLVSSNEQFF
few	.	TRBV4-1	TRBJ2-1	TGCGCCAGCAGCCAAGGCTCGGGTCTAAGGAACAATGAGCAGTTCTTC	CASSQGSGLRNNEQFF
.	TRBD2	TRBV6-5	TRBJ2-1	TGTGCCAGCAGTTACTCGTCTGCAGCGGGGGGCTACAATGAGCAGTTCTTC	CASSYSSAAGGYNEQFF
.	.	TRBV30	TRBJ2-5	TGTGCCTGCCGTCGGGTGGGGTCCCCGGCGGGTGAGTTC	CACRRVGSPAGEF
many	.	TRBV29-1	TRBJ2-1	TGCAGCGTTGAAGAACGTTCCTACAATGAGCAGTTCTTC	CSVEERSYNEQFF
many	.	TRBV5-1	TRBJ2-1	TGCGCCAGCAGCACGGGGGAGGTCGAGCAGTTCTTC	CASSTGEVEQFF
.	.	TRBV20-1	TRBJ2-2	TGCAGTGCTAGGCCAGCAAACACCGGGGAGCTGTTTTTT	CSARPANTGELFF